The 27 T cell receptor beta chains presented below share a single source sample, sequenced in a study of cytomegalovirus exposure and HLA in healthy donors. PCR involved 60 Vbeta and 13 Jbeta primers. Libraries were prepared by immunoSEQ multiplex PCR; TCRdb keeps only in-frame clonotypes and omits some of them. The sample holds about 110,000 clones, just over 70% seen once. The sample taken for sequencing was PBMCs. The receptor set was obtained from a boy between 10 and 17 years old in good health and CMV-seronegative.

The chain combines TRBV5-8 with TRBJ2-3; 8 nucleotides align to TRBD1. The CDR3 is 15 amino acids. V shed 5 bases and J 6 bases; nucleotides not matched to a gene: 11. From germline, CDR1 is SGHTS and CDR2 YDEGEE. The CDR3 reads CASRRTGIGADTQYF. DNA of the CDR3: TGTGCCAGCAGAAGGACAGGGATTGGTGCGGATACGCAGTATTTT.

The chain recombines TRBV5-1 with TRBJ2-2, with D perhaps matching TRBD1 (6 bases). The CDR3 is 14 residues long. Trimming shortened V by 6 bases and J by 1 base, and 10 bases separated the two germline ends. The germline CDR1 and CDR2 sequences are SGHRS and YFSETQ. CDR3 in amino acids: CASTLTGNTGELFF. The CDR3 DNA reads as TGCGCCAGCACCCTGACAGGGAACACCGGGGAGCTGTTTTTT.

The chain links TRBV2 to TRBJ1-6; unclear D gene. V was shortened by 6 bases and J by 7 bases, with 10 bases between the two germline ends. The CDR3 loop spans 13 amino acids. The germline CDR1 and CDR2 sequences are SNHLY and FYNNEI. In DNA, the CDR3 is TGTGCCAGCAGACGCGGGAGGAATTCACCCCTCCACTTT. It translates to CASRRGRNSPLHF.

This clone was observed a handful of times. This CDR3 reads CASSPPDRGSSYEQYF. DNA of the CDR3: TGTGCCAGCTCACCTCCCGACAGGGGAAGCTCCTACGAGCAGTACTTC. V usage is TRBV18 and J usage is TRBJ2-7, with TRBD1 identical over 8 bases. Per the germline V gene, CDR1 is KGHSH and CDR2 is LQKENI. The V and J ends lost 3 bases and 0 bases, in that order; junction bases with no gene match: 7. This CDR3 comprises 16 residues.

The rearrangement joins TRBV9 to TRBJ2-3, with 9 bases lining up with TRBD1. This CDR3 has 19 residues. The germline V gene encodes CDR1 SGDLS and CDR2 YYNGEE. V shed 3 bases, J shed 1 base, and the junction held 15 bases outside the gene matches. DNA for the CDR3: TGTGCCAGCAGCGAACAGAGGGGACAGGGTCCTCAGGGCACAGATACGCAGTATTTT. It codes for CASSEQRGQGPQGTDTQYF.

This chain joins TRBV15 and TRBJ1-6; possibly TRBD1 for D (5 bases). V was cut by 0 bases and J by 1 base, with 10 bases left in between. The CDR3 sequence is 17 residues long. CDR1 and CDR2 from the germline V gene are LNHNV and YYDKDF (reference sequence). The CDR3 sequence: CATSRDPGVSYNSPLHF. In DNA, the CDR3 is TGTGCCACCAGCAGAGATCCGGGGGTTTCCTATAATTCACCCCTCCACTTT. The variable domain in full, completed from reference TRBV15 and TRBJ1-6, reads DAMVIQNPRYQVTQFGKPVTLSCSQTLNHNVMYWYQQKSSQAPKLLFHYYDKDFNNEADTPDNFQSRRPNTSFCFLDIRSPGLGDTAMYLCATSRDPGVSYNSPLHFGNGTRLTVT.

The CDR3 DNA sequence: TGCGCCAGCAGCTTGCGGGACAGGGGAGCCTACGAGCAGTACTTC. This sequence encodes CASSLRDRGAYEQYF. This rearrangement joins TRBV5-1 to TRBJ2-7; 10 bases align to TRBD1. The CDR3 length is 15 residues. The V and J ends lost 1 base and 2 bases, in that order; junction bases with no gene match: 3. The germline gives CDR1 SGHRS, CDR2 YFSETQ.

The chain uses TRBV5-4 and TRBJ2-3, with 7 nucleotides matching TRBD2. In germline, CDR1 is SGHNT, CDR2 YYREEE (reference sequence). After removal of 0 bases from V and 4 bases from J, the junction contained 2 bases not matched to a gene. There are 14 residues in the CDR3. In nucleotides, the CDR3 is TGTGCCAGCAGCTTGGCGGCGGGGGCAGATACGCAGTATTTT. Protein: CASSLAAGADTQYF.

The V gene is TRBV29-1, the J gene TRBJ1-5; perhaps TRBD1 as D (6 bases). The V end was cut by 4 bases, the J end by 3 bases, with 10 bases between. Germline lookup yields CDR1 SQVTM and CDR2 ANQGSEA. The CDR3 extends over 13 amino acids. CDR3 amino acids: CSVGGQPNQPQHF. CDR3 bases: TGCAGCGTTGGGGGGCAGCCCAATCAGCCCCAGCATTTT.

The J gene is TRBJ2-2, the V gene TRBV2, with 7 bases identical to TRBD2. Germline trimming cut 4 bases from V and 7 bases from J; bases unmatched to any gene: 6. Germline V gene sequence: CDR1 SNHLY, CDR2 FYNNEI. The CDR3 is 14 amino acids. This CDR3 reads CASSVSGRGGELFF. In DNA, the CDR3 is TGTGCCAGCAGTGTATCGGGGAGGGGCGGGGAGCTGTTTTTT.

This clone was detected a few times. The chain joins TRBV6-5 to TRBJ2-1; 8 bases match TRBD2. V was clipped by 6 bases and J by 5 bases; unmatched bases: 3. The germline CDR1 and CDR2 sequences are MNHEY and SVGAGI. The CDR3 contains 13 residues. The CDR3 DNA reads as TGTGCCAGCAGCGGGGGGGCCGACAATGAGCAGTTCTTC. Translation: CASSGGADNEQFF.

The rearrangement links TRBV11-1 to TRBJ2-1; D gene unclear. The CDR3 spans 12 residues. The V gene's germline CDR1 is SGHAT and CDR2 FQDESV (reference sequence). V was pared by 5 bases and J by 9 bases, with 11 bases between. CDR3 in amino acids: CASSPKRIEQFF. The CDR3 DNA follows: TGTGCCAGCAGCCCGAAGCGTATTGAGCAGTTCTTC.

About this clone itself: This specimen includes other DNA sequences encoding the same CDR3. The chain carries TRBV5-1 and TRBJ1-1, with TRBD1 identical over 8 bases. Germline-derived CDR1 and CDR2 are SGHRS and YFSETQ. The CDR3 has 13 amino acids. V gave up 4 bases and J gave up 8 bases; unmatched junction bases: 7. CDR3 loop: CASSRGQGTEAFF. In DNA form, the CDR3 reads TGCGCCAGCAGCCGTGGACAGGGAACCGAAGCTTTCTTT.

The V gene is TRBV27, the J gene TRBJ1-6; D gene uncertain. Germline lookup yields CDR1 MNHEY and CDR2 SMNVEV (reference sequence). V dropped 2 bases and J dropped 10 bases, with 9 bases sitting between them. This CDR3 comprises 13 residues. Here the CDR3 reads CASSLIGGSPLHF. In nucleotides, the CDR3 is TGTGCCAGCAGTTTAATTGGAGGCTCACCCCTCCACTTT.

The rearrangement uses TRBV7-6 and TRBJ1-2; tentative D call: TRBD1 (6 bases). Germline CDR1 SGHVS, CDR2 FNYEAQ. V lost 5 bases and J 3 bases, leaving 13 bases between the germline ends. The CDR3 is 14 residues long. The CDR3 sequence is CASSPLQGDYGYTF. In nucleotides, the CDR3 is TGTGCCAGCAGCCCTCTACAGGGAGACTATGGCTACACCTTC.

This clone has just a few counts. The rearrangement joins TRBV6-1 to TRBJ2-7; D not certain. CDR3 length: 13 residues. Germline V gene lookup returns CDR1 MNHNS and CDR2 SASEGT. Trimming took off 6 bases at V and 4 bases at J, with 13 bases between the two ends. The CDR3 region is CASSAKHRYEQYF. The CDR3 DNA is TGTGCCAGCAGCGCTAAACACAGATACGAGCAGTACTTC.

This rearrangement joins TRBV14 to TRBJ2-7; 10 bases map to TRBD2. CDR3 size: 14 residues. Trimming cost V 11 bases and J 5 bases; bases outside gene matches: 12. Germline V gene data show CDR1 as SGHDN and CDR2 as FVKESK. The CDR3 bases are TGTGCCCCCGGGCCCACTAGCGGGATAGACGAGCAGTACTTC. Translating gives CAPGPTSGIDEQYF.

Concerning this clone itself: In the same sample, other DNA sequences code for this CDR3. The chain is built from TRBV6-1 and TRBJ1-1; perhaps TRBD1 as D (5 bases). V was cut by 6 bases and J by 3 bases, with 11 bases left in between. Germline V CDR1 and CDR2: MNHNS, SASEGT. This CDR3 is built from 13 residues. In DNA, the CDR3 is TGTGCCAGCAGACAACAAGGGGACACTGAAGCTTTCTTT. It translates to CASRQQGDTEAFF.

In its sample, this clone was seen a few times. The CDR3 loop is CAISAKTGGYGYTF. In nucleotides, the CDR3 is TGTGCCATCAGTGCGAAGACAGGGGGCTATGGCTACACCTTC. This chain joins TRBV10-3 and TRBJ1-2, with TRBD1 identical over 9 bases. The junction had 4 bases not matched to a gene; V was cut back by 4 bases and J by 4 bases. Germline-derived CDR1 and CDR2 are ENHRY and SYGVKD. The length of the CDR3 is 14 residues.

This clone has only a few counts. Here the CDR3 DNA reads TGTGCCAGCAGTGAAGCTAACGGGGCCTACAATGAGCAGTTCTTC. Encoded protein: CASSEANGAYNEQFF. The V call is TRBV6-1, the J call TRBJ2-1; maybe TRBD2 (5 bases). The CDR3 runs 15 residues. Trimming pared 0 bases from V and 2 bases from J, leaving 8 bases between. Germline CDR1 is MNHNS and CDR2 is SASEGT.

V and J are TRBV5-6 and TRBJ1-2; D ambiguous. CDR1 is SGHDT and CDR2 is YYEEEE in the germline V gene. The CDR3 has 13 residues. The V and J ends lost 3 bases and 9 bases respectively, with 15 bases between them. The CDR3 sequence is CASSCFAVERYTF. CDR3 coding DNA: TGTGCCAGCAGCTGTTTCGCAGTGGAGCGCTACACCTTC.

The chain recombines TRBV5-1 with TRBJ1-6; TRBD1 matches 7 bases. CDR3 length: 15 residues. J lost 0 bases, V lost 7 bases, and 4 bases had no gene match. The germline gives CDR1 SGHRS, CDR2 YFSETQ. CDR3 residues: CASRGDSSYNSPLHF. DNA of the CDR3: TGCGCCAGCCGAGGGGACAGCTCCTATAATTCACCCCTCCACTTT. The full variable domain, with the rest looked up from reference TRBV5-1 and TRBJ1-6, is KAGVTQTPRYLIKTRGQQVTLSCSPISGHRSVSWYQQTPGQGLQFLFEYFSETQRNKGNFPGRFSGRQFSNSRSEMNVSTLELGDSALYLCASRGDSSYNSPLHFGNGTRLTVT.

CDR3 residues: CAWSFQGYQPQHF. CDR3 in DNA: TGTGCCTGGAGTTTCCAGGGTTATCAGCCCCAGCATTTT. The rearrangement joins TRBV30 to TRBJ1-5; D is possibly TRBD1 (5 bases). In germline, CDR1 is GTSNPN, CDR2 SVGIG (reference sequence). Trimming took off 2 bases at V and 5 bases at J, with 10 bases between the two ends. CDR3 size: 13 residues.

The rearrangement links TRBV7-9 to TRBJ2-1, with 7 bases identical to TRBD2. J lost 10 bases, V lost 6 bases, and 12 bases had no gene match. Germline V gene sequence: CDR1 SEHNR, CDR2 FQNEAQ (reference sequence). The CDR3 is 14 residues long. CDR3 DNA: TGTGCCAGCAGTCCTAATCCCGAAGCGGGGGAGCAGTTCTTC. It codes for CASSPNPEAGEQFF.

The V and J genes are TRBV21-1 and TRBJ1-2; the listed D gene, TRBD1, was not tested against the DNA. TRBV21-1 is a pseudogene. The CDR3 sequence is 16 residues long. CDR3 residues: CASSNVLRGRSYGYTF. In DNA form, the CDR3 reads TGTGCCAGCAGCAACGTATTAAGGGGGCGTAGCTATGGCTACACCTTC.

This clone turned up a few times. J is TRBJ2-7 and V is TRBV4-1, with 9 bases fitting TRBD1. CDR1 is MGHRA and CDR2 is YSYEKL in the germline V gene. The length of the CDR3 is 13 residues. After removal of 6 bases from V and 5 bases from J, the junction contained 5 bases not matched to a gene. The CDR3 sequence: CASRRTGENEQYF. Here the CDR3 DNA reads TGCGCCAGCAGACGGACAGGGGAAAACGAGCAGTACTTC.

The chain joins TRBV15 to TRBJ1-1; D perhaps matches TRBD1 (5 bases). V was shortened by 1 base and J by 5 bases, with 14 bases between the two germline ends. The CDR3 is 15 residues long. From germline, CDR1 is LNHNV and CDR2 YYDKDF (reference sequence). The CDR3, as DNA: TGTGCCACCAGCAGAGTTCCGGGGGAAGGAACTGAAGCTTTCTTT. The encoded protein is CATSRVPGEGTEAFF.